One and the same sample provided the 17 T cell receptor beta chains below, sequenced in a study of blood T cell repertoires in COVID-19. Sequenced by immunoSEQ multiplex PCR; TCRdb stores in-frame clones only, minus some. The table shows around 160,000 clones, with 80% occurring only once. Sequenced sample: peripheral blood. These receptor sequences come from a man in his sixties with active or convalescent COVID-19.

The rearrangement joins TRBV11-3 to TRBJ2-1; TRBD2 might be the D (6 bases). V was trimmed by 5 bases and J by 0 bases, leaving 14 bases between them. Germline V gene lookup returns CDR1 SGHNT and CDR2 YENEEA. The CDR3 covers 16 residues. The CDR3 region has the DNA TGTGCCAGCAGCCCTTTCGGGGGTAGCTCCTACAATGAGCAGTTCTTC. Its translation: CASSPFGGSSYNEQFF. Full variable domain (remainder filled in from reference TRBV11-3 and TRBJ2-1): EAGVVQSPRYKIIEKKQPVAFWCNPISGHNTLYWYLQNLGQGPELLIRYENEEAVDDSQLPKDRFSAERLKGVDSTLKIQPAELGDSAVYLCASSPFGGSSYNEQFFGPGTRLTVL.

The chain employs TRBV29-1 and TRBJ2-5; 8 bases are shared with TRBD1. Per germline, CDR1 SQVTM and CDR2 ANQGSEA. Losses at the gene ends were 6 bases for V and 5 bases for J; bases not matched to a gene: 14. The CDR3 spans 15 residues. The CDR3 reads CSVGGRRQGYETQYF. In DNA, the CDR3 is TGCAGCGTCGGAGGTCGTAGACAGGGGTATGAGACCCAGTACTTC.

The chain is built from TRBV6-4 and TRBJ2-7, with TRBD1 matching over 8 bases. From germline, CDR1 is MRHNA and CDR2 SNTAGT. The CDR3 contains 15 residues. With V trimmed by 8 bases and J by 1 base, 10 bases remained unmatched. CDR3 in amino acids: CASARQDRGSYEQYF. Written as DNA, the CDR3 is TGTGCCAGCGCTAGACAAGACAGGGGTTCCTACGAGCAGTACTTC.

The CDR3 loop is CASRFRQVDQPQHF. The CDR3 DNA is TGTGCCAGCAGGTTTAGACAGGTTGATCAGCCCCAGCATTTT. The rearrangement joins TRBV2 to TRBJ1-5, with D possibly TRBD1 on 6 matching bases. Trimming removed 6 bases at V and 5 bases at J, with 14 bases between. Germline V gene data show CDR1 as SNHLY and CDR2 as FYNNEI. The CDR3 has 14 amino acids.

The chain couples TRBV12-3 or TRBV12-4 to TRBJ1-2; 7 nucleotides line up with TRBD1. The CDR3 runs 12 residues. With V trimmed by 6 bases and J by 9 bases, 7 bases remained unmatched. The CDR3 region is CASRREGASYTF. CDR3 in DNA: TGTGCCAGCAGACGCGAGGGGGCTAGCTACACCTTC.

This chain connects TRBV3-1 (or the pseudogene TRBV3-2) to TRBJ2-1; TRBD1 might be the D (6 bases). The germline gives CDR1 LGHDT, CDR2 YNNKEL (reference sequence). The CDR3 length is 13 residues. Trimming cost V 4 bases and J 8 bases, with 12 bases left between them. DNA of the CDR3: TGTGCCAGCAGCCTCCGGCCAGGGGATGAGCAGTTCTTC. Amino acids: CASSLRPGDEQFF.

The chain combines TRBV18 with TRBJ2-1; weak D call: TRBD2 (6 bases). CDR1 is KGHSH, CDR2 LQKENI, per germline. V shed 6 bases and J shed 0 bases, with 9 bases lying between them. The CDR3 has 14 amino acids. The DNA of the CDR3 is TGTGCCAGCTCGGACGGGGGCTCCTACAATGAGCAGTTCTTC. The encoded protein is CASSDGGSYNEQFF.

The chain employs TRBV7-2 and TRBJ2-1; 11 nucleotides match TRBD2. This CDR3 comprises 18 residues. Trimming removed 5 bases from V and 0 bases from J; junction bases left unmatched: 9. CDR1 SGHTA and CDR2 FQGNSA come from the germline V gene. CDR3 in amino acids: CASSLGTSGVSSYNEQFF. CDR3 coding DNA: TGTGCCAGCAGCCTAGGGACTAGCGGAGTGAGCTCCTACAATGAGCAGTTCTTC.

The chain couples TRBV7-2 to TRBJ2-3, with unresolved D. The germline gives CDR1 SGHTA, CDR2 FQGNSA. The CDR3 is 13 amino acids. Deletions cut 5 bases from V and 3 bases from J, with 9 bases between. CDR3 sequence: CASSPQRTDTQYF. CDR3 nucleotides: TGTGCCAGCAGCCCCCAACGGACAGATACGCAGTATTTT.

The rearrangement joins TRBV6-6 to TRBJ2-7, with TRBD1 matching over 7 bases. The CDR3 contains 15 residues. From germline, CDR1 is MNHNY and CDR2 SVGAGI (reference sequence). V was clipped by 5 bases and J by 2 bases; unmatched bases: 9. The CDR3 DNA reads TGTGCCAGCAGTGATAAGAGACAGGGTGCCTACGAGCAGTACTTC. It specifies CASSDKRQGAYEQYF.

The CDR3 coding sequence is TGTGCCAGCAGTCCAACCCGACAGGGATGGGGATCACCCCTCCACTTT. Translated, it gives CASSPTRQGWGSPLHF. V and J are TRBV28 and TRBJ1-6; 7 bases align to TRBD1. V lost 5 bases to trimming and J lost 10 bases; unmatched junction nucleotides: 14. Germline V gene lookup returns CDR1 MDHEN and CDR2 SYDVKM. The CDR3 covers 16 residues.

The rearrangement uses TRBV29-1 and TRBJ1-2; D gene ambiguous. The CDR3 is 11 residues long. Germline V gene lookup returns CDR1 SQVTM and CDR2 ANQGSEA. The germline V and J ends were trimmed by 4 bases and 10 bases, with 13 bases remaining between them. This chain's CDR3 is CSVGGNQDYTF. For the CDR3, the DNA is TGCAGCGTTGGAGGTAATCAAGACTACACCTTC.

This clone was seen repeatedly, ten times or more. The chain combines TRBV4-1 with TRBJ1-5; D ambiguous. Germline lookup yields CDR1 MGHRA and CDR2 YSYEKL. V was cut by 4 bases and J by 1 base, with 11 bases left in between. This CDR3 contains 15 residues. This chain's CDR3 is CASSLGGLSNQPQHF. The CDR3, as DNA: TGCGCCAGCAGCCTGGGCGGGCTCAGCAATCAGCCCCAGCATTTT.

The chain carries TRBV28 and TRBJ2-5; TRBD1 matches 9 bases. After removal of 2 bases from V and 3 bases from J, the junction contained 4 bases not matched to a gene. The CDR3 is 15 amino acids. Germline V gene data show CDR1 as MDHEN and CDR2 as SYDVKM. The CDR3 spells CASSLGGQGEETQYF. Written as DNA, the CDR3 is TGTGCCAGCAGTTTAGGGGGACAGGGAGAAGAGACCCAGTACTTC.

This sequence joins TRBV5-1 and TRBJ2-4, with D tentatively TRBD2 (6 bases). The CDR3 is 17 residues long. Germline V gene sequence: CDR1 SGHRS, CDR2 YFSETQ. V lost 1 base and J 0 bases, leaving 14 bases between the germline ends. As DNA, the CDR3 is TGCGCCAGCAGCTTGAGGGGACTCGTATTAGCCAAAAACATTCAGTACTTC. This translates into CASSLRGLVLAKNIQYF.

The V call is TRBV27, the J call TRBJ1-4; D is unresolved. CDR1 is MNHEY, CDR2 SMNVEV, per germline (reference sequence). V was clipped by 5 bases and J by 8 bases, with 12 bases between them. The CDR3 loop spans 13 amino acids. The DNA for the CDR3 is TGTGCCAGCAGTCGACACGGTCTGGAAAAACTGTTTTTT. Residues: CASSRHGLEKLFF. The entire variable domain, with the rest obtained from reference TRBV27 and TRBJ1-4, is as follows: EAQVTQNPRYLITVTGKKLTVTCSQNMNHEYMSWYRQDPGLGLRQIYYSMNVEVTDKGDVPEGYKVSRKEKRNFPLILESPSPNQTSLYFCASSRHGLEKLFFGSGTQLSVL.

The chain couples TRBV7-2 to TRBJ2-2; 13 bases map to TRBD2. The germline CDR1 and CDR2 sequences are SGHTA and FQGNSA. The CDR3 sequence is 15 residues long. V shed 5 bases and J 5 bases; nucleotides not matched to a gene: 2. Here the CDR3 DNA reads TGTGCCAGCAGCGCGACTAGCGGGGGGACCGGGGAGCTGTTTTTT. It translates to CASSATSGGTGELFF.